The clone carrying this TCR beta chain occurred many times. The data derive from a study of T-cell memory formation after mild COVID-19. This CDR3 comprises 15 residues. The V gene lost 2 bases and the J gene lost 5 bases, with 15 bases spanning the gap. CDR1 MNHEY and CDR2 SVGAGI come from the germline V gene. TCRdb fed the 5' RACE reads into MiXCR, producing one record per CDR3 protein. The table includes 180,000 or so distinct CDR3 sequences, around 15% detected once. Sequencing was done on a sample of PBMCs or a T cell subset sorted from them (not recorded which). V gene TRBV6-5 combines with J gene TRBJ2-5; possibly TRBD2 for D (6 bases). The clonotype originates from an adult woman who had mild COVID-19 (a few samples of this study predate the infection). Cell type and time point are not known. The CDR3 reads CASSYRAARGETQYF. In DNA form, the CDR3 reads TGTGCCAGCAGTTACCGGGCCGCCCGGGGGGAGACCCAGTACTTC.